This T cell receptor beta chain stems from a study of blood T cell repertoires in COVID-19. Assay used: immunoSEQ multiplex PCR; TCRdb lists only in-frame clones, some missing. Of 95,000 to 150,000 clones detected, 84% appear once; the ten largest clones hold approximately 3.5%. The sequencing sample was made of PBMCs or T cells enriched from blood (not recorded which). The sequence was obtained from a woman under 40 who had recovered from COVID-19.

The CDR3 nucleotides are TGTGCCAGCAGTGAAAAAGCGGGAGTCCCAGATACGCAGTATTTT. It encodes CASSEKAGVPDTQYF. The rearrangement uses TRBV2 and TRBJ2-3; 8 bases agree with TRBD2. The CDR3 loop spans 15 amino acids. The V and J ends lost 2 bases and 4 bases, in that order; junction bases with no gene match: 5. The V gene's germline CDR1 is SNHLY and CDR2 FYNNEI.